This TCR beta chain was captured by sequencing in a study of shared clonotypes between healthy human individuals. In the CD4+ fraction, cells were divided into CD45RA+ naive and CD45RA-negative memory subsets. Under the authors' procedure: Junction-only immunoSEQ data arrived without quality scores, meaning filtering differed. Only in-frame clones appear in the TCRdb table, and some are missing; sequencing was by immunoSEQ multiplex PCR. D and trimming come from the DNA, and the V and J calls and clone size come from that table. The repertoire holds 2 million to 2.5 million clones, with less than 95% as singletons. V lost 6 bases, J lost 5 bases, and 12 bases stayed unmatched. Germline CDR1 and CDR2: SGHTA and FQGTGA. The CDR3 length is 15 residues. This clone was seen only once. Its antigen is still unknown. Study results and caveats: Relative to clonotypes present in all four donors, those not shared had lower generation probabilities.

The clonotype originates from a man aged 18 to 30 in good health. Some clones in this sample may be carry-over from other donors' samples. The chain couples TRBV7-3 to TRBJ2-5; TRBD2 agrees at 7 bases. The sample comprised naive CD4+ T cells from PBMCs. Regarding subset: CD45RA+ positively selected. The CDR3: CASSQTGLVGETQYF. The CDR3 DNA reads TGTGCCAGCAGTCAAACAGGACTAGTGGGGGAGACCCAGTACTTC.